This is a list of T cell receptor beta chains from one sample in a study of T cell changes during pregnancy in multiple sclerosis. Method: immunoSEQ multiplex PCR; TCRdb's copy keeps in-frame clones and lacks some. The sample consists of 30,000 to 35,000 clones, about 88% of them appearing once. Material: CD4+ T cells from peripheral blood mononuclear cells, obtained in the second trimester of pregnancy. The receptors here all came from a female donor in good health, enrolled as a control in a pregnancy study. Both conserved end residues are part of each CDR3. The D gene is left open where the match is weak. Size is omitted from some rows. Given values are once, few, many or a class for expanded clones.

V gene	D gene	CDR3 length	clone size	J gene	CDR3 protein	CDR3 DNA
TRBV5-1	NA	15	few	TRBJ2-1	CASSLGTGSYNEQFF	TGCGCCAGCAGCTTGGGCACAGGATCCTACAATGAGCAGTTCTTC
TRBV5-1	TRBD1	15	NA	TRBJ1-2	CASSTGTAGGYGYTF	TGCGCCAGCAGCACCGGGACAGCGGGGGGCTATGGCTACACCTTC
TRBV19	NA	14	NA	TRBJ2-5	CASSITGREETQYF	TGTGCCAGTAGTATTACGGGCAGGGAAGAGACCCAGTACTTC
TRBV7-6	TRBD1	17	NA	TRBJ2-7	CASSLSPGQVFPYEQYF	TGTGCCAGCAGCTTATCCCCGGGACAGGTGTTCCCCTACGAGCAGTACTTC
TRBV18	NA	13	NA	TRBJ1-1	CASTRGPRTEAFF	TGTGCCAGTACGCGGGGGCCGAGAACTGAAGCTTTCTTT
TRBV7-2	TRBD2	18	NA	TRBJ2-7	CASSLTGTSGGVSYEQYF	TGTGCCAGCAGCCTCACCGGGACTAGCGGGGGCGTCTCCTACGAGCAGTACTTC
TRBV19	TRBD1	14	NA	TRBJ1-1	CASNRGGLNTEAFF	TGTGCCAGTAATCGAGGGGGCTTAAACACTGAAGCTTTCTTT
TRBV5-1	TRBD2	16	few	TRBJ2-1	CASSLIAGVSYNEQFF	TGCGCCAGCAGCCTAATAGCGGGAGTCTCCTACAATGAGCAGTTCTTC
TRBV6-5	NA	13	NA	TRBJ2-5	CASSYSQQETQYF	TGTGCCAGCAGTTACTCCCAGCAAGAGACCCAGTACTTC
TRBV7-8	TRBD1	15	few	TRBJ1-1	CASSSRTGGITEAFF	TGTGCCAGCAGCTCCAGGACAGGGGGCATCACTGAAGCTTTCTTT
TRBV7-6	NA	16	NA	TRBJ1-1	CASSLAGGARDTEAFF	TGTGCCAGCAGCTTAGCCGGAGGGGCCAGGGACACTGAAGCTTTCTTT
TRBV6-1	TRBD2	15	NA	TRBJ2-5	CASSVGLAGAETQYF	TGTGCCAGCAGTGTGGGACTAGCGGGAGCGGAGACCCAGTACTTC
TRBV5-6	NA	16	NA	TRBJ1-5	CASSLVGAGNNQPQHF	TGTGCCAGCAGCTTGGTAGGTGCAGGTAACAATCAGCCCCAGCATTTT
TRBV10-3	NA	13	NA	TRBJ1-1	CAITIGGDTEAFF	TGTGCCATCACGATCGGGGGGGACACTGAAGCTTTCTTT
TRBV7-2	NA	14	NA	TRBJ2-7	CASSLEGLGGTDNF	TGTGCCAGCAGCTTAGAGGGACTGGGCGGGACGGACAATTTC
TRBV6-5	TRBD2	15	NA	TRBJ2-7	CASSYIGTSGTEQYF	TGTGCCAGCAGTTACATCGGGACTAGCGGGACCGAGCAGTACTTC
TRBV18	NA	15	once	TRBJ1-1	CASSGRTGLSAEAFF	TGTGCCAGCTCAGGCCGTACAGGGTTGTCCGCTGAAGCTTTCTTT
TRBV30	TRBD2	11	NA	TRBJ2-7	CAWSLAGEQYF	TGTGCCTGGAGTTTAGCGGGGGAGCAGTACTTC
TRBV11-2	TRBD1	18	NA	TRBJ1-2	CASSLALGQGGRISGYTF	TGTGCCAGCAGCTTAGCATTGGGACAGGGAGGTCGAATAAGTGGCTACACCTTC
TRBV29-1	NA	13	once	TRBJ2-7	CSGSTGSPYEQYF	TGCAGCGGATCCACCGGTTCCCCCTACGAGCAGTACTTC
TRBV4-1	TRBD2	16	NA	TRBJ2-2	CASSQDGSGGTGELFF	TGCGCCAGCAGCCAAGATGGGAGCGGGGGGACCGGGGAGCTGTTTTTT
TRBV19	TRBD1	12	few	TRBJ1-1	CATDRRGTEAFF	TGTGCCACGGACAGGCGGGGTACTGAAGCTTTCTTT
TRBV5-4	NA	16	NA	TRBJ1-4	CASSNGAGIGNEKLFF	TGTGCCAGCAGCAACGGTGCCGGGATTGGGAATGAAAAACTGTTTTTT
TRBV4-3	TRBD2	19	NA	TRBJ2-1	CASSRRLAGAPSSYNEQFF	TGCGCCAGCAGCCGACGACTAGCGGGGGCCCCTAGCTCCTACAATGAGCAGTTCTTC
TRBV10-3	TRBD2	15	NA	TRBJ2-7	CAIRGTSGSIAEQYF	TGTGCCATCCGAGGGACTAGCGGGAGCATCGCCGAGCAGTACTTC
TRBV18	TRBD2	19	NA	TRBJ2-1	CASSPLVAGGPDFYNEQFF	TGTGCCAGCTCACCACTGGTAGCGGGAGGTCCGGATTTCTACAATGAGCAGTTCTTC
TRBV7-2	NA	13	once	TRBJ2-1	CASSSPQGNEQFF	TGTGCCAGCAGCTCCCCACAGGGCAATGAGCAGTTCTTC
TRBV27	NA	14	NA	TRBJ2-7	CASADQGGPYEQYF	TGTGCCAGTGCCGATCAGGGGGGTCCCTACGAGCAGTACTTC
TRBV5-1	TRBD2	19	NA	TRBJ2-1	CASSLALILAGGPNNEQFF	TGCGCCAGCAGCTTGGCCCTTATACTAGCGGGAGGGCCCAACAATGAGCAGTTCTTC
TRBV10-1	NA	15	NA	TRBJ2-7	CASSPGLTPSYEQYF	TGCGCCAGCAGCCCGGGACTCACGCCTTCCTACGAGCAGTACTTC
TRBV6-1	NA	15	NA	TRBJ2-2	CASNQPRGATGELFF	TGTGCCAGCAACCAGCCTAGAGGTGCGACCGGGGAGCTGTTTTTT
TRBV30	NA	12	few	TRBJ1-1	CAWEQVNTEAFF	TGTGCCTGGGAACAGGTGAACACTGAAGCTTTCTTT
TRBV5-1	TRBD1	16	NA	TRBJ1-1	CASSPGTGGLNTEAFF	TGCGCCAGCAGCCCAGGGACAGGGGGCTTGAACACTGAAGCTTTCTTT
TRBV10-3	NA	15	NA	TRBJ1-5	CAISASGALNQPQHF	TGTGCCATCAGTGCCTCAGGGGCTCTTAATCAGCCCCAGCATTTT
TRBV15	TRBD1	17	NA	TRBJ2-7	CATSSRAGQGAGGEQYF	TGTGCCACCAGCTCGCGGGCTGGGCAGGGGGCGGGTGGCGAGCAGTACTTC
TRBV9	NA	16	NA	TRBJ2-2	CASSVDPGGNTGELFF	TGTGCCAGCAGCGTAGACCCGGGGGGCAACACCGGGGAGCTGTTTTTT
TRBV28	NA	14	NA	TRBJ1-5	CASSRGRNNQPQHF	TGTGCCAGCAGTCGCGGGAGGAACAATCAGCCCCAGCATTTT
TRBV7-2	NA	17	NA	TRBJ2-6	CASSLAARVAGANVLTF	TGTGCCAGCAGCTTAGCGGCCAGGGTGGCTGGGGCCAACGTCCTGACTTTC
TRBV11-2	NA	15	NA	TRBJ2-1	CASSLGGSVRGEQFF	TGTGCCAGCAGCTTAGGAGGGTCGGTCAGGGGTGAGCAGTTCTTC
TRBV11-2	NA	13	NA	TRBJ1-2	CASSPPAIYGYTF	TGTGCCAGCAGCCCCCCCGCTATCTATGGCTACACCTTC
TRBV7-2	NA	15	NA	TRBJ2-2	CASSLTGSASGELFF	TGTGCCAGCAGCTTAACGGGGAGCGCTTCCGGGGAGCTGTTTTTT
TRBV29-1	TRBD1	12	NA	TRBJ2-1	CSVKGAGNEQFF	TGCAGCGTTAAGGGGGCAGGAAATGAGCAGTTCTTC
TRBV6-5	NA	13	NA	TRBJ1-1	CASREYMNTEAFF	TGTGCCAGCCGGGAATACATGAACACTGAAGCTTTCTTT
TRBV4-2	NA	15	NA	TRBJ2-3	CASSPTGRGRDTQYF	TGTGCCAGCAGCCCCACGGGCAGGGGCAGGGATACGCAGTATTTT
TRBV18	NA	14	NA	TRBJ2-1	CASSPPSSSNEQFF	TGTGCCAGCTCACCTCCCTCTAGCAGCAATGAGCAGTTCTTC